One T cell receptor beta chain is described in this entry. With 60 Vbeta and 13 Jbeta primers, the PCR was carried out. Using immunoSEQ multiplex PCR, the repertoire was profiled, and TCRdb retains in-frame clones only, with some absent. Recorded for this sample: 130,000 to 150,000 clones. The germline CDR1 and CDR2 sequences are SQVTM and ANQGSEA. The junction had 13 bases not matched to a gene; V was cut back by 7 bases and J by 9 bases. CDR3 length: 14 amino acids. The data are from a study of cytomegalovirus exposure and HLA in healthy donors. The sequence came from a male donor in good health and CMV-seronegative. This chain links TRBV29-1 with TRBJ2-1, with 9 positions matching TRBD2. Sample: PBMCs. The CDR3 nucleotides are TGCAGCGAGGGGGCGGGAGGGTCGTATGGTGAGCAGTTCTTC. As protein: CSEGAGGSYGEQFF.